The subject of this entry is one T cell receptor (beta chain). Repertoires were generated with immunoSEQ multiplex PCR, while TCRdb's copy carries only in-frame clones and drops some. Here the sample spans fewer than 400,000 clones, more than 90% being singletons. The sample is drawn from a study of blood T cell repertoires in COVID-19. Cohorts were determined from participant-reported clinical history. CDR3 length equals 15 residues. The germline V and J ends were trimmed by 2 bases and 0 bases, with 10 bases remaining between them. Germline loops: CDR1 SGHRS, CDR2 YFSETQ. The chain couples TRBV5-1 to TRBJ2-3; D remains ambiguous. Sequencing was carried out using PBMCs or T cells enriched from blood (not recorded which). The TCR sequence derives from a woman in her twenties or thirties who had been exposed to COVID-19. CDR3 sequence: CASSFFDSSTDTQYF. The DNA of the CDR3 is TGCGCCAGCAGCTTTTTCGATAGCAGCACAGATACGCAGTATTTT.